A single sample gave rise to the 7 T cell receptor beta chains below, sequenced in a study of blood T cell repertoires in COVID-19. Libraries were prepared by immunoSEQ multiplex PCR; TCRdb keeps only in-frame clonotypes and omits some of them. The top ten hold around three fifths of the sample, which has over 45,000 clones, over 80% seen once. The specimen sequenced was peripheral blood. The receptors originated from a man aged 65-85 years with acute or convalescent COVID-19.

This rearrangement joins TRBV19 to TRBJ2-7; TRBD2 is a possible D gene (5 bases). The CDR3 is made up of 14 amino acids. V gave up 5 bases and J gave up 2 bases, with 13 bases separating them. Looked up from germline, CDR1 is LNHDA and CDR2 is SQIVND (reference sequence). In DNA form, the CDR3 reads TGTGCCAGTAGTCCTAGAAGGACTCCCTACGAGCAGTACTTC. Its protein is CASSPRRTPYEQYF.

The chain carries TRBV7-2 and TRBJ2-5; perhaps TRBD2 as D (5 bases). V gave up 5 bases and J gave up 2 bases, with 12 bases separating them. From germline, CDR1 is SGHTA and CDR2 FQGNSA. This CDR3 comprises 14 residues. CDR3 nucleotides: TGTGCCAGCAGCCGGGGAACTCCGCAAGAGACCCAGTACTTC. Protein product: CASSRGTPQETQYF.

This rearrangement joins TRBV10-1 to TRBJ2-1, with D possibly TRBD1 on 5 matching bases. CDR3 length: 14 residues. The germline V and J ends were trimmed by 0 bases and 13 bases, with 16 bases remaining between them. Germline lookup yields CDR1 WNHNN and CDR2 SYGVQD (reference sequence). The CDR3 sequence is CASSESRTTLSQFF. CDR3 coding DNA: TGCGCCAGCAGTGAGTCGCGGACAACTCTTTCCCAGTTCTTC.

V is TRBV6-5 and J is TRBJ1-5; the D gene is possibly TRBD1 (6 bases). V lost 6 bases and J lost 8, with 17 bases in between. The germline CDR1 and CDR2 sequences are MNHEY and SVGAGI. The CDR3 sequence is 14 residues long. CDR3 DNA sequence: TGTGCCAGCAGGAAGAACAGGGAATTGGAGCCCCAGCATTTT. Its protein is CASRKNRELEPQHF.

The rearrangement joins TRBV7-2 to TRBJ2-7; TRBD2 matches 13 bases. This CDR3 is built from 15 residues. Germline lookup yields CDR1 SGHTA and CDR2 FQGNSA. V gave up 5 bases and J gave up 5 bases; unmatched junction bases: 6. The CDR3 protein is CASSPQGLAGDEQYF. The CDR3 coding sequence is TGTGCCAGCAGCCCGCAAGGACTAGCGGGAGACGAGCAGTACTTC.

The J gene is TRBJ1-3, the V gene TRBV7-2; D unclear. The CDR3 has 13 amino acids. CDR1 and CDR2 (germline): SGHTA, FQGNSA. The V and J ends lost 5 bases and 4 bases respectively, with 9 bases between them. This CDR3 reads CASSKTGGNTIYF. The CDR3 coding sequence is TGTGCCAGCAGCAAGACGGGGGGAAACACCATATATTTT.

This clone has a handful of counts. This rearrangement joins TRBV28 to TRBJ1-5, with D possibly being TRBD1 (5 bases). The CDR3 runs 15 residues. Between the trimmed V and J ends, which lost 1 base and 3 bases, there was a span of 10 bases. Germline loops: CDR1 MDHEN, CDR2 SYDVKM. The CDR3 is CASSLSGRANQPQHF. DNA of the CDR3: TGTGCCAGCAGTTTATCTGGCAGGGCCAATCAGCCCCAGCATTTT.